A selection of T cell receptor beta chains follows, all from one sample in a study of blood T cell repertoires in COVID-19. Profiled with immunoSEQ multiplex PCR; TCRdb holds only in-frame clones, not every one. The profile shows around 330,000 clones, about nine tenths of them singletons. Specimen: peripheral blood. These receptors were obtained from a woman aged 30 to 39 with COVID-19, enrolled during active disease. Both conserved end residues are part of each CDR3. The order of the fields is V gene, clone size, D gene, J gene, CDR3 DNA, CDR3 protein. The D gene is left open where the match is weak. Clone size, where shown, is once, few, many, or a class for clones that have expanded.

V gene: TRBV29-1; clone size: once; D gene: -; J gene: TRBJ1-1; CDR3 DNA: TGCAGCGTTGAAGAATTCCCCCTGGGCATGAACACTGAAGCTTTCTTT; CDR3 protein: CSVEEFPLGMNTEAFF
V gene: TRBV5-6; clone size: -; D gene: -; J gene: TRBJ2-5; CDR3 DNA: TGTGCCAGCAGCTCTATGGTTGGGACCCAGTACTTC; CDR3 protein: CASSSMVGTQYF
V gene: TRBV11-1; clone size: -; D gene: TRBD2; J gene: TRBJ2-7; CDR3 DNA: TGTGCCAGCAGTTACTTCGGGGGGGCCTACGAGCAGTACTTC; CDR3 protein: CASSYFGGAYEQYF
V gene: TRBV28; clone size: once; D gene: TRBD1; J gene: TRBJ1-2; CDR3 DNA: TGTGCCAGCAGTTTATGGACAGGGGGCTTTAATGGCTACACCTTC; CDR3 protein: CASSLWTGGFNGYTF
V gene: TRBV24-1; clone size: -; D gene: TRBD1; J gene: TRBJ1-4; CDR3 DNA: TGTGCCACCGACAGGCCGGGACAGAATAATGAAAAACTGTTTTTT; CDR3 protein: CATDRPGQNNEKLFF
V gene: TRBV30; clone size: -; D gene: -; J gene: TRBJ2-5; CDR3 DNA: TGTGCCTGGAGTGTACCCCCCCGGGAAGAGACCCAGTACTTC; CDR3 protein: CAWSVPPREETQYF
V gene: TRBV28; clone size: -; D gene: -; J gene: TRBJ1-6; CDR3 DNA: TGTGCCAGCAGTAACCGAGGGGGTGGGAATTCACCCCTCCACTTT; CDR3 protein: CASSNRGGGNSPLHF
V gene: TRBV28; clone size: -; D gene: TRBD1; J gene: TRBJ1-1; CDR3 DNA: TGTGCCAGCAATATGAGACAGGGACGAACGATGAACACTGAAGCTTTCTTT; CDR3 protein: CASNMRQGRTMNTEAFF
V gene: TRBV3-1/TRBV3-2; clone size: -; D gene: TRBD1; J gene: TRBJ1-3; CDR3 DNA: TGTGCCAGCAGCCAAAGACAGGGATCCAGAGGCTCTGGAAACACCATATATTTT; CDR3 protein: CASSQRQGSRGSGNTIYF
V gene: TRBV7-8; clone size: -; D gene: -; J gene: TRBJ1-5; CDR3 DNA: TGTGCCAGCAGCTTAGTGGGGAGAGGTAGCAATCAGCCCCAGCATTTT; CDR3 protein: CASSLVGRGSNQPQHF
V gene: TRBV12-3/TRBV12-4; clone size: -; D gene: -; J gene: TRBJ1-5; CDR3 DNA: TGTGCCAGCAGTTTGGGGGGGCCGCCCCAGCATTTT; CDR3 protein: CASSLGGPPQHF
V gene: TRBV19; clone size: -; D gene: -; J gene: TRBJ2-4; CDR3 DNA: TGTGCCAGTAATGCAGGGTTAAACATTCAGTACTTC; CDR3 protein: CASNAGLNIQYF
V gene: TRBV5-6; clone size: -; D gene: TRBD1; J gene: TRBJ1-4; CDR3 DNA: TGTGCCAGCAGCTTGTGGAGGGACAGGGCCGTGGCTAATGAAAAACTGTTTTTT; CDR3 protein: CASSLWRDRAVANEKLFF
V gene: TRBV5-1; clone size: -; D gene: TRBD1; J gene: TRBJ1-2; CDR3 DNA: TGCGCCAGCAGCCCCGGGACAGGCAGGGGTTTCTATGGCTACACCTTC; CDR3 protein: CASSPGTGRGFYGYTF
V gene: TRBV4-2; clone size: once; D gene: TRBD1; J gene: TRBJ1-1; CDR3 DNA: TGTGCCAGCAGCCCCCGGACAGGGAACACTGAAGCTTTCTTT; CDR3 protein: CASSPRTGNTEAFF
V gene: TRBV3-1/TRBV3-2; clone size: -; D gene: TRBD1; J gene: TRBJ1-6; CDR3 DNA: TGTGCCAGCAGCACAGGGGCGGTCTCACCCCTCCACTTT; CDR3 protein: CASSTGAVSPLHF
V gene: TRBV9; clone size: -; D gene: -; J gene: TRBJ1-1; CDR3 DNA: TGTGCCAGCAGCGTCTTAGGGGAGAACACTGAAGCTTTCTTT; CDR3 protein: CASSVLGENTEAFF
V gene: TRBV12-3/TRBV12-4; clone size: -; D gene: -; J gene: TRBJ1-5; CDR3 DNA: TGTGCCAGCAGTGACGCGGGGCAGCCCCAGCATTTT; CDR3 protein: CASSDAGQPQHF
V gene: TRBV6-2/TRBV6-3; clone size: -; D gene: TRBD1; J gene: TRBJ1-5; CDR3 DNA: TGTGCCAGCAGCCGAGGGACAGAGTATCAGCCCCAGCATTTT; CDR3 protein: CASSRGTEYQPQHF
V gene: TRBV5-4; clone size: -; D gene: -; J gene: TRBJ2-3; CDR3 DNA: TGTGCCAGCAGCGCCCGAGCGGCGGCAGATACGCAGTATTTT; CDR3 protein: CASSARAAADTQYF
V gene: TRBV7-2; clone size: -; D gene: -; J gene: TRBJ2-2; CDR3 DNA: TGTGCCAGCAGCTTAAACCAGTTGTCTGCAATGAACACCGGGGAGCTGTTTTTT; CDR3 protein: CASSLNQLSAMNTGELFF
V gene: TRBV11-2; clone size: -; D gene: -; J gene: TRBJ1-2; CDR3 DNA: TGTGCCAGCAGCTTTGACAATTCTGGCTACACCTTC; CDR3 protein: CASSFDNSGYTF
V gene: TRBV4-1; clone size: once; D gene: -; J gene: TRBJ1-2; CDR3 DNA: TGCGCCAGCAGCCAAGATAGAGGAGGTAACTATGGCTACACCTTC; CDR3 protein: CASSQDRGGNYGYTF
V gene: TRBV13; clone size: -; D gene: -; J gene: TRBJ2-7; CDR3 DNA: TGTGCCAGCAGCTTAGGGTGGTCCGGGGAGCAGTACTTC; CDR3 protein: CASSLGWSGEQYF
V gene: TRBV5-1; clone size: -; D gene: -; J gene: TRBJ2-3; CDR3 DNA: TGCGCCAGCAGCTTGGAGTACGGGGGAACGGACACAGATACGCAGTATTTT; CDR3 protein: CASSLEYGGTDTDTQYF
V gene: TRBV6-6; clone size: -; D gene: -; J gene: TRBJ1-3; CDR3 DNA: TGTGCCAGCAGGGACAACGTGGATTCTGGAAACACCATATATTTT; CDR3 protein: CASRDNVDSGNTIYF
V gene: TRBV5-1; clone size: -; D gene: -; J gene: TRBJ2-2; CDR3 DNA: TGCGCCAGCAGCCTCATCGCGCGGATAAGCACCGGGGAGCTGTTTTTT; CDR3 protein: CASSLIARISTGELFF
V gene: TRBV29-1; clone size: -; D gene: TRBD1; J gene: TRBJ2-3; CDR3 DNA: TGCAGCGTTGGGGGTGGGACAGGGGTGGCAGATACGCAGTATTTT; CDR3 protein: CSVGGGTGVADTQYF
V gene: TRBV11-3; clone size: -; D gene: -; J gene: TRBJ2-1; CDR3 DNA: TGTGCCAGCAGCCCCCAGGAAGGCTACAATGAGCAGTTCTTC; CDR3 protein: CASSPQEGYNEQFF
V gene: TRBV7-8; clone size: -; D gene: -; J gene: TRBJ1-5; CDR3 DNA: TGTGCCAGCAGCTTTTGGGCCTCACACCCCAATCAGCCCCAGCATTTT; CDR3 protein: CASSFWASHPNQPQHF
V gene: TRBV7-2; clone size: -; D gene: TRBD1; J gene: TRBJ1-5; CDR3 DNA: TGTGCCAGCAGCTTACGACAGGGGGGAAGTAGCAATCAGCCCCAGCATTTT; CDR3 protein: CASSLRQGGSSNQPQHF
V gene: TRBV3-1/TRBV3-2; clone size: -; D gene: -; J gene: TRBJ1-1; CDR3 DNA: TGTGCCAGCAGCCAGGTCCCGGGGGCTGAAGCTTTCTTT; CDR3 protein: CASSQVPGAEAFF
V gene: TRBV2; clone size: once; D gene: -; J gene: TRBJ1-6; CDR3 DNA: TGTGCCAGCAGTGAAAGGGGGACCAATTCACCCCTCCACTTT; CDR3 protein: CASSERGTNSPLHF
V gene: TRBV7-9; clone size: -; D gene: TRBD1; J gene: TRBJ2-1; CDR3 DNA: TGTGCCAGCAGCTTCGGACAGGGATACGGTGAGCAGTTCTTC; CDR3 protein: CASSFGQGYGEQFF
V gene: TRBV12-5; clone size: -; D gene: TRBD1; J gene: TRBJ2-5; CDR3 DNA: TGTGCTTCCGCAGCCGGACAGGGGGTAGGGACCCAGTACTTC; CDR3 protein: CASAAGQGVGTQYF
V gene: TRBV6-6; clone size: -; D gene: -; J gene: TRBJ1-4; CDR3 DNA: TGTGCCAGCAGTACAGACAGTAAACTGTTTTTT; CDR3 protein: CASSTDSKLFF
V gene: TRBV11-3; clone size: -; D gene: TRBD1; J gene: TRBJ1-3; CDR3 DNA: TGTGCCAGCAGCTTAGGTGCTCGGGGGCAGGGGGCAACAGGAAACACCATATATTTT; CDR3 protein: CASSLGARGQGATGNTIYF
V gene: TRBV5-1; clone size: -; D gene: -; J gene: TRBJ2-3; CDR3 DNA: TGCGCCAGCAGTGCTGGGGGCCATGGAGATACGCAGTATTTT; CDR3 protein: CASSAGGHGDTQYF
V gene: TRBV5-1; clone size: once; D gene: TRBD1; J gene: TRBJ1-5; CDR3 DNA: TGCGCCAGCAGCCCCGGGACAGGGGACAATCAGCCCCAGCATTTT; CDR3 protein: CASSPGTGDNQPQHF
V gene: TRBV12-5; clone size: once; D gene: -; J gene: TRBJ1-1; CDR3 DNA: TGTGCTAGTGGTGGGTCCACAGGGTCCGGAAGCACTGAAGCTTTCTTT; CDR3 protein: CASGGSTGSGSTEAFF
V gene: TRBV5-4; clone size: -; D gene: -; J gene: TRBJ1-4; CDR3 DNA: TGTGCCAGCAACGATAATCAAGGGGACTGGGCTAATGAAAAACTGTTTTTT; CDR3 protein: CASNDNQGDWANEKLFF
V gene: TRBV6-4; clone size: once; D gene: -; J gene: TRBJ1-1; CDR3 DNA: TGTGCCAGCAGTGCGATGGGAGGCACTGAAGCTTTCTTT; CDR3 protein: CASSAMGGTEAFF
V gene: TRBV30; clone size: -; D gene: -; J gene: TRBJ1-1; CDR3 DNA: TGTGCCTGGATATCGGGGAGGGCGAACACTGAAGCTTTCTTT; CDR3 protein: CAWISGRANTEAFF
V gene: TRBV5-1; clone size: once; D gene: -; J gene: TRBJ2-7; CDR3 DNA: TGCGCCAGCAGCTCGGACAGGAGGGGGGATACCTACGAGCAGTACTTC; CDR3 protein: CASSSDRRGDTYEQYF